This T cell receptor beta chain was sequenced in a study of neurological immune-mediated disorders. Looking at the study overall: There were some 35 multiple sclerosis patients. Of these, around 30 had relapsing-remitting MS and 3 had secondary progressive MS. Study-wide findings and caveats: One related-CDR3 cluster, found by phylogenetic grouping, held repertoires of 18 of 34 multiple sclerosis patients and is a possible signature.

TCRdb re-called the 5' RACE reads with MiXCR, one entry per CDR3 protein. The data contain tens of thousands of distinct CDR3 sequences, 3.9% of them singletons. Unmatched junction bases numbered 12, after V lost 5 bases and J lost 4 bases. This CDR3 comprises 15 residues. Looked up from germline, CDR1 is DFQATT and CDR2 is SNEGSKA (reference sequence). A note on this clonotype: Antigen: not known.

The TCR originated in a man between 25 and 39 years old with multiple sclerosis. The sequenced sample was PBMCs. This chain uses TRBV20-1 with TRBJ2-5; 8 bases line up with TRBD2. The CDR3 sequence: CSAPNSGAGRETQYF. Written as DNA, the CDR3 is TGCAGTGCTCCGAATAGCGGGGCCGGGAGAGAGACCCAGTACTTC.